A selection of T cell receptor beta chains follows, all from one sample in a study of blood T cell repertoires in COVID-19. Clones were sequenced by immunoSEQ multiplex PCR, and TCRdb holds only the in-frame ones, with some missing. The table lists about 340,000 clones, about 92% of them singletons. The sequenced material came from PBMCs or T cells enriched from blood (not recorded which). The source is a woman aged 25 to 39 who had recovered from COVID-19. Both conserved end residues are part of each CDR3. D genes are given only for firm matches. Not every row has a clone size; where given, it reads once, few, many or a size class.

cdr3_aa,cdr3_nt,clone_size,v_call,j_call,d_call
CASSLGLAGDEQFF,TGCGCCAGCAGCTTAGGACTAGCGGGAGATGAGCAGTTCTTC,.,TRBV5-1,TRBJ2-1,TRBD2
CASSQDTGLLETQYF,TGTGCCAGCAGCCAAGACACCGGACTGCTGGAGACCCAGTACTTC,.,TRBV3-1/TRBV3-2,TRBJ2-5,.
CASSLELAGGYNEQFF,TGCGCCAGCAGCTTGGAACTAGCGGGAGGATACAATGAGCAGTTCTTC,.,TRBV5-1,TRBJ2-1,TRBD2
CASSYSGHSYEQYF,TGTGCCAGCAGTTACTCGGGGCACTCCTACGAGCAGTACTTC,.,TRBV6-2/TRBV6-3,TRBJ2-7,.
CAEQARGGGGGAGNTIYF,TGTGCGGAACAGGCGAGGGGTGGAGGGGGGGGCGCAGGAAACACCATATATTTT,.,TRBV21-1,TRBJ1-3,.
CASSDRQGYEQYF,TGTGCCAGCAGTGACCGGCAGGGCTACGAGCAGTACTTC,few,TRBV6-1,TRBJ2-7,.
CATSAHRLGNEQFF,TGTGCCACCAGTGCGCACCGACTTGGCAATGAGCAGTTCTTC,.,TRBV24-1,TRBJ2-1,.
CAWSKGRYGSYNEQFF,TGTGCCTGGAGTAAGGGCCGTTACGGGAGTTACAATGAGCAGTTCTTC,.,TRBV30,TRBJ2-1,.
CASSRLAGLEETQYF,TGTGCCAGCAGCCGACTAGCGGGTCTCGAAGAGACCCAGTACTTC,.,TRBV9,TRBJ2-5,TRBD2
CASSLGLTTGDEQYF,TGTGCCAGCAGCTTAGGGCTTACCACAGGGGACGAGCAGTACTTC,.,TRBV7-2,TRBJ2-7,TRBD1
CASSLVFGGLSYNEQFF,TGTGCCAGCAGCTTAGTCTTCGGCGGCCTCTCCTACAATGAGCAGTTCTTC,.,TRBV11-2,TRBJ2-1,.
CASSVQGGGNTIYF,TGTGCCAGCAGCGTACAGGGAGGGGGGAACACCATATATTTT,.,TRBV3-1/TRBV3-2,TRBJ1-3,.
CASSPDNSNTEAFF,TGTGCCAGCAGTCCGGACAACTCGAACACTGAAGCTTTCTTT,.,TRBV6-2/TRBV6-3,TRBJ1-1,.
CASSFSSYEQYF,TGTGCCAGCAGTTTTTCATCCTACGAGCAGTACTTC,.,TRBV28,TRBJ2-7,.
CASSLNAGGLSYNEQFF,TGTGCCAGCAGCTTGAACGCGGGAGGACTCTCCTACAATGAGCAGTTCTTC,.,TRBV5-8,TRBJ2-1,TRBD2
CASSVDVTPREQYF,TGTGCCAGCAGCGTAGATGTAACCCCGCGTGAGCAGTACTTC,.,TRBV9,TRBJ2-7,.
CASSPRGGNEKLFF,TGTGCCAGCAGCCCCCGGGGGGGTAATGAAAAACTGTTTTTT,.,TRBV6-6,TRBJ1-4,.
CASSFREGKNIQYF,TGTGCCAGCAGCTTCAGGGAAGGAAAAAACATTCAGTACTTC,.,TRBV5-5,TRBJ2-4,.
CASSEGLAHSTDTQYF,TGTGCCAGCAGTGAAGGACTAGCGCACAGCACAGATACGCAGTATTTT,.,TRBV25-1,TRBJ2-3,TRBD2
CASRDRDAGDTEAFF,TGTGCCAGCCGGGACAGGGATGCGGGGGACACTGAAGCTTTCTTT,.,TRBV27,TRBJ1-1,TRBD1
CASSYSPSGLAGYEQYF,TGTGCCAGCAGTTACTCGCCATCGGGACTAGCGGGCTACGAGCAGTACTTC,.,TRBV6-2/TRBV6-3,TRBJ2-7,TRBD2
CASRPGGLISNQPQHF,TGTGCCAGCAGGCCGGGGGGGTTGATCAGCAATCAGCCCCAGCATTTT,.,TRBV6-6,TRBJ1-5,.
CASSLRTSGLYNEQFF,TGTGCCAGCAGCCTTAGGACTAGCGGGCTATACAATGAGCAGTTCTTC,.,TRBV3-1/TRBV3-2,TRBJ2-1,TRBD2
CAWSGGPTEAFF,TGTGCCTGGAGCGGGGGACCCACTGAAGCTTTCTTT,.,TRBV30,TRBJ1-1,.
CASSLSEDEQFF,TGTGCCAGCAGCCTTAGCGAGGATGAGCAGTTCTTC,.,TRBV12-3/TRBV12-4,TRBJ2-1,.
CASSLGQGGGTGELFF,TGTGCCAGCAGCCTAGGACAGGGTGGAGGGACCGGGGAGCTGTTTTTT,.,TRBV5-4,TRBJ2-2,TRBD1
CASSQDSGGGPVDTQYF,TGCGCCAGCAGCCAGGACTCGGGGGGAGGGCCGGTAGATACGCAGTATTTT,once,TRBV4-3,TRBJ2-3,TRBD2
CASSHDGGQSTDTQYF,TGTGCCAGCAGCCACGACGGGGGACAGAGCACAGATACGCAGTATTTT,.,TRBV9,TRBJ2-3,.
CASSLVGGMNTEAFF,TGTGCCAGCAGCTTAGTTGGCGGAATGAACACTGAAGCTTTCTTT,.,TRBV7-2,TRBJ1-1,.
CATRSGTDTQYF,TGTGCCACCCGGTCGGGCACAGATACGCAGTATTTT,.,TRBV7-2,TRBJ2-3,.
CASSVEVASYNEQFF,TGTGCCAGCAGCGTAGAGGTAGCATCCTACAATGAGCAGTTCTTC,.,TRBV9,TRBJ2-1,.
CASSIAGTEAFF,TGTGCCAGTAGTATAGCGGGGACTGAAGCTTTCTTT,.,TRBV19,TRBJ1-1,.
CAGGAGGGLGQYF,TGTGCCGGAGGAGCGGGAGGAGGGTTGGGGCAGTATTTT,.,TRBV6-1,TRBJ2-3,TRBD2
CAIRTQGAHEQYF,TGTGCCATCAGGACACAAGGGGCCCACGAGCAGTACTTC,.,TRBV10-3,TRBJ2-7,.
CASSFEDRGLDEQYF,TGTGCCAGCAGTTTCGAAGACAGGGGGCTCGACGAGCAGTACTTC,.,TRBV28,TRBJ2-7,TRBD1
CASSSNRVGEQFF,TGTGCCAGCAGTAGCAACAGGGTAGGGGAGCAGTTCTTC,.,TRBV6-2/TRBV6-3,TRBJ2-1,.
CASSVLAGGWNEQFF,TGTGCCAGCAGCGTATTAGCGGGGGGTTGGAATGAGCAGTTCTTC,.,TRBV9,TRBJ2-1,TRBD2
CAISGREGGTDTQYF,TGTGCCATCAGTGGGAGGGAAGGAGGCACAGATACGCAGTATTTT,once,TRBV10-3,TRBJ2-3,.
CSAGEGEAFF,TGCAGCGCCGGGGAGGGTGAAGCTTTCTTT,once,TRBV29-1,TRBJ1-1,.
CARGGSGQPATNEKLFF,TGTGCCAGGGGGGGTTCGGGACAGCCTGCAACTAATGAAAAACTGTTTTTT,.,TRBV21-1,TRBJ1-4,.
CASSFRPGGPAGELFF,TGTGCCAGCAGCTTCAGGCCAGGGGGGCCGGCCGGGGAGCTGTTTTTT,.,TRBV13,TRBJ2-2,.
CASSVTTAETAYGYTF,TGCGCCAGCAGCGTAACAACAGCCGAAACTGCCTATGGCTACACCTTC,.,TRBV5-1,TRBJ1-2,.
CASSIQGDRDQPQHF,TGTGCCAGTAGCATACAGGGGGACAGAGATCAGCCCCAGCATTTT,.,TRBV6-2/TRBV6-3,TRBJ1-5,TRBD1
CASNPELAGSGELFF,TGTGCCAGCAACCCGGAGCTAGCGGGGTCCGGGGAGCTGTTTTTT,.,TRBV6-2/TRBV6-3,TRBJ2-2,TRBD2
CASSPGTVPRNEQFF,TGTGCCAGCAGTCCAGGGACAGTCCCGAGGAATGAGCAGTTCTTC,.,TRBV27,TRBJ2-1,TRBD1
CASSLQGAGNYGYTF,TGTGCCAGTAGCCTACAGGGGGCGGGTAACTATGGCTACACCTTC,.,TRBV19,TRBJ1-2,TRBD1
CASSSLLADYNEQFF,TGTGCCAGCAGCTCTTTACTAGCGGATTACAATGAGCAGTTCTTC,.,TRBV5-4,TRBJ2-1,TRBD2
CASSDGRGTEAFF,TGTGCCAGCTCTGACGGGCGGGGAACTGAAGCTTTCTTT,once,TRBV18,TRBJ1-1,.